The T cell receptor (beta chain) under discussion was sequenced for a study of T cells in Graves' hyperthyroidism and ophthalmopathy. Study background: Pretreatment peripheral blood was obtained at initial diagnosis.

This CDR3 is 13 amino acids long. The germline V gene has CDR1 MNHNS and CDR2 SASEGT. Trimming pared 7 bases from V and 6 bases from J, leaving 16 bases between. This clonotype was counted a few times. Antigen unknown. Orbital computed tomography and thyroid ultrasound, together with serum TRAb and thyroxine and clinical symptoms, were used for diagnoses. Fresh 10 ml peripheral blood yielded PBMCs. Amplified TCR beta CDR3 regions came from RNA transcripts. Primed by the HTBI set, a first-round RT-PCR was run on the TCR CDR3. From the multiplex PCR reads, TCRdb called clonotypes with MiXCR, one entry per CDR3 protein. The data show hundreds of thousands of distinct CDR3 sequences, with 15% to 18% seen just once and roughly an eighth held by the top ten. The study, taken as a whole, reports: Stable hyperthyroidism was told apart from ophthalmopathy by a model built on 13 V-J features.

Sequencing used blood. V gene TRBV6-1 combines with J gene TRBJ2-7; D is undetermined. The source is a woman aged 18 to 35 with Graves' hyperthyroidism. The CDR3 sequence is CASKTWGSVEQYF. The CDR3 DNA reads TGTGCCAGCAAAACATGGGGTTCTGTCGAGCAGTACTTC.